A few counts support the clone carrying this TCR beta chain. Using its own MiXCR run on the RACE reads, TCRdb lists one record per CDR3 protein. The sample has around 130,000 distinct CDR3 sequences, approximately 10% seen once. The CDR3 spans 13 residues. With 5 bases clipped from V and 3 bases from J, the junction kept 1 base outside the gene matches. Germline assignment: CDR1 SQVTM and CDR2 ANQGSEA. This sample stems from a study of human T cells and chemical hapten exposure. Specified time point: patch test 2, 6 weeks after DPC sensitization. Indicated treatment: therapeutic diphenylcyclopropenone sensitization with weekly scalp DPC.

The V and J genes are TRBV29-1 and TRBJ2-7, with 13 bases aligning to TRBD2. The starting material was whole blood, obtained in connection with sensitization to the hapten diphenylcyclopropenone (DPC). The sequence was obtained from a woman in her forties or fifties with alopecia areata. Some clones in this sample may be carry-over from other donors' samples. For the CDR3, the DNA is TGCAGCGTTTGGACTAGCGGGGGCTACGAGCAGTACTTC. It is translated as CSVWTSGGYEQYF.